This T cell receptor (beta chain) comes out of a study of CD8+CD57+ T cells in acquired aplastic anemia. Turning to the study itself: Reads per healthy sample averaged approximately 10 million (CD4+) and under 12 million (CD8+).

The V gene's germline CDR1 is MNHNS and CDR2 SASEGT. Trimming removed 7 bases from V and 10 bases from J; junction bases left unmatched: 17. The length of the CDR3 is 15 residues. TCR beta VDJ and CDR3 profiles were obtained from a genomic DNA template. From the reads, TCRdb called clonotypes with MiXCR, one entry per CDR3 protein. The sample comprises around 170,000 distinct CDR3 sequences, about 47% of which are singletons, and about 2.9% rests with the top ten. This clonotype was detected only once. The TCR sequence derives from a human donor in good health. J is TRBJ2-7 and V is TRBV6-1; TRBD2 matches at 9 bases. Material for sequencing was sorted CD4+, CD8+, or CD8+CD57+ T cells (not recorded which) from PBMCs. Here the CDR3 reads CASTKVLAGMQDQYF. For the CDR3, the DNA is TGTGCCAGCACCAAAGTACTAGCGGGTATGCAGGATCAGTACTTC.